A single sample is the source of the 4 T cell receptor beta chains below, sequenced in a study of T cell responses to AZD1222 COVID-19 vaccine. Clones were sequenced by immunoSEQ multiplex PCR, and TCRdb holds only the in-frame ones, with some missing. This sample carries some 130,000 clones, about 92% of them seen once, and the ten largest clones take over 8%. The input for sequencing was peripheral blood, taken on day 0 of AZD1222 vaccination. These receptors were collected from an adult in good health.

CDR3 nucleotides: TGTGCCAGCAGCTCACGCCGACAGGGGCGTTCTGGCTACACCTTC. Translating it yields CASSSRRQGRSGYTF. J is TRBJ1-2 and V is TRBV7-9, with 8 bases lining up with TRBD1. J was trimmed by 7 bases and V by 4 bases; bases with no gene match: 11. CDR1 SEHNR and CDR2 FQNEAQ come from the germline V gene (reference sequence). This CDR3 spans 15 amino acids. Full variable domain (rest looked up from reference TRBV7-9 and TRBJ1-2): DTGVSQNPRHKITKRGQNVTFRCDPISEHNRLYWYRQTLGQGPEFLTYFQNEAQLEKSRLLSDRFSAERPKGSFSTLEIQRTEQGDSAMYLCASSSRRQGRSGYTFGSGTRLTVV.

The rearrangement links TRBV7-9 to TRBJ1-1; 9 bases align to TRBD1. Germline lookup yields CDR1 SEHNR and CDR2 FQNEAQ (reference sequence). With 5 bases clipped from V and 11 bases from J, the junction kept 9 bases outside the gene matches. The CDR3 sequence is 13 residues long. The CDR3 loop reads CASSAQQGAQAFF. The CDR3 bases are TGTGCCAGCAGCGCTCAACAGGGGGCGCAGGCTTTCTTT.

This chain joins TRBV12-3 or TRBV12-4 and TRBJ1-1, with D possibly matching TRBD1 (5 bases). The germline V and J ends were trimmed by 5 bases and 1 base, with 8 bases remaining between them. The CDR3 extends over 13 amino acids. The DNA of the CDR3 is TGTGCCAGCAGTCCGGGACCGAACACTGAAGCTTTCTTT. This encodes CASSPGPNTEAFF.

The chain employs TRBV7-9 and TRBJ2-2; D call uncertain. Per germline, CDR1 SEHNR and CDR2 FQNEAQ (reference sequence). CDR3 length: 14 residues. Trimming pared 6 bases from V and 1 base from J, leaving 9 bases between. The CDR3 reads CASRLHRNTGELFF. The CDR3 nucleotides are TGTGCCAGCAGACTGCACCGGAACACCGGGGAGCTGTTTTTT.